These 15 T cell receptor beta chains came from one sample sequenced in a study of shared clonotypes between healthy human individuals. In the naive CD8 group, cells lacked CD45RO and were positively selected for CCR7, so terminally differentiated effector memory CD45RA+ cells were left out. Generated by immunoSEQ multiplex PCR, the TCRdb table keeps only in-frame clones and is missing some. The sample contains 450,000 to 700,000 clones, roughly 95% of which appear only once. The sample comprised naive CD8+ T cells sorted from blood. Every receptor here comes from a woman aged 25 to 39 in good health.

The chain joins TRBV5-6 to TRBJ2-7; D is possibly TRBD2 (5 bases). Looked up from germline, CDR1 is SGHDT and CDR2 is YYEEEE. The CDR3 totals 14 residues. V was clipped by 1 base and J by 4 bases, with 12 bases between them. DNA of the CDR3: TGTGCCAGCAGCTTGACGGACTTGGTTTACGAGCAGTACTTC. This translates into CASSLTDLVYEQYF.

The V and J genes are TRBV2 and TRBJ2-1, with a tentative D call TRBD1 (5 bases). Trimming left V 6 bases short and J 8 bases short, with 20 bases between. The CDR3 length is 15 residues. CDR1 and CDR2 from the germline V gene are SNHLY and FYNNEI. DNA of the CDR3: TGTGCCAGCAGGACAGTGGGATCAGTAGTGGATGAGCAGTTCTTC. Translating it yields CASRTVGSVVDEQFF.

The DNA for the CDR3 is TGTGCCAGCAGTTTGCTCAGGGGGCAGCCCCAGCATTTT. This sequence encodes CASSLLRGQPQHF. The chain links TRBV28 to TRBJ1-5, with 7 nucleotides matching TRBD1. CDR3 length: 13 amino acids. CDR1 is MDHEN, CDR2 SYDVKM, per germline. The V and J ends lost 3 bases and 7 bases, in that order; junction bases with no gene match: 3.

V gene TRBV14 combines with J gene TRBJ1-1; D is unclear. V was pared by 4 bases and J by 4 bases, with 19 bases between. Per germline, CDR1 SGHDN and CDR2 FVKESK. The CDR3 totals 16 residues. CDR3 region: CASSPSFGEYRTEAFF. The CDR3 nucleotides are TGTGCCAGCAGCCCGTCCTTCGGGGAGTATCGCACTGAAGCTTTCTTT.

The chain carries TRBV13 and TRBJ2-2, with TRBD2 matching over 13 bases. V shed 5 bases and J 5 bases; nucleotides not matched to a gene: 5. The CDR3 contains 16 residues. CDR1 is PRHDT, CDR2 FYEKMQ, per germline (reference sequence). CDR3 loop: CASSTGLAGSTGELFF. The CDR3 nucleotides read TGTGCCAGCAGCACGGGACTAGCGGGAAGTACCGGGGAGCTGTTTTTT.

This rearrangement joins TRBV27 to TRBJ1-4, with D hard to call. Germline assignment: CDR1 MNHEY and CDR2 SMNVEV (reference sequence). The CDR3 runs to 16 residues. The V and J ends lost 5 bases and 6 bases respectively, with 19 bases between them. CDR3 loop: CASSLLGPSLDEKLFF. The CDR3 DNA follows: TGTGCCAGCAGTCTCCTGGGCCCCAGTCTAGATGAAAAACTGTTTTTT.

The count of this clone is one. The chain joins TRBV6-1 to TRBJ1-4; TRBD1 matches 9 bases. The V gene's germline CDR1 is MNHNS and CDR2 SASEGT. The V and J ends lost 1 base and 6 bases, in that order; junction bases with no gene match: 3. This CDR3 has 15 amino acids. The CDR3 coding sequence is TGTGCCAGCAGTGAAGGGGACAGGGTCTATGAAAAACTGTTTTTT. It specifies CASSEGDRVYEKLFF.

The rearrangement links TRBV27 to TRBJ2-1, with a possible D match to TRBD2 (5 bases). The V and J ends lost 3 bases and 0 bases respectively, with 12 bases between them. The CDR3 length is 16 residues. In germline, CDR1 is MNHEY, CDR2 SMNVEV (reference sequence). The chain's CDR3 is CASSLVSGGSYNEQFF. DNA of the CDR3: TGTGCCAGCAGTTTGGTCTCCGGAGGCTCCTACAATGAGCAGTTCTTC.

This chain links TRBV6-5 with TRBJ2-7; perhaps TRBD2 as D (6 bases). Trimming took off 0 bases at V and 1 base at J, with 10 bases between the two ends. From germline, CDR1 is MNHEY and CDR2 SVGAGI. There are 15 residues in the CDR3. Written as DNA, the CDR3 is TGTGCCAGCAGTTACTCGGAGGGGCAGTCCTACGAGCAGTACTTC. Its protein product is CASSYSEGQSYEQYF.

This sequence joins TRBV5-1 and TRBJ2-7, with D possibly TRBD2 on 5 matching bases. The V gene lost 4 bases and the J gene lost 2 bases, with 7 bases spanning the gap. Germline V gene data show CDR1 as SGHRS and CDR2 as YFSETQ. The CDR3 totals 12 residues. The DNA for the CDR3 is TGCGCCAGCAGCGCCGGGACCTACGAGCAGTACTTC. Translation gives CASSAGTYEQYF. Drawing the rest from reference TRBV5-1 and TRBJ2-7, the complete variable domain is KAGVTQTPRYLIKTRGQQVTLSCSPISGHRSVSWYQQTPGQGLQFLFEYFSETQRNKGNFPGRFSGRQFSNSRSEMNVSTLELGDSALYLCASSAGTYEQYFGPGTRLTVT.

This sequence joins TRBV27 and TRBJ1-5; 7 bases agree with TRBD1. This CDR3 region has 16 residues. Per the germline V gene, CDR1 is MNHEY and CDR2 is SMNVEV (reference sequence). V dropped 5 bases and J dropped 5; count of bases not matched to a gene: 12. The CDR3 region has the DNA TGTGCCAGCAGTCCCCTCGACAGGGCCAGGGATCAGCCCCAGCATTTT. This encodes CASSPLDRARDQPQHF.

The rearrangement uses TRBV9 and TRBJ1-1; D gene unclear. Germline V gives CDR1 SGDLS, CDR2 YYNGEE. The CDR3 totals 11 residues. Trimming left V 9 bases short and J 2 bases short, with 8 bases between. CDR3 bases: TGTGCCAACATGGGCAACACTGAAGCTTTCTTT. Its translation is CANMGNTEAFF.

The J gene is TRBJ2-7, the V gene TRBV4-1, with D possibly being TRBD2 (5 bases). Germline assignment: CDR1 MGHRA and CDR2 YSYEKL. CDR3 length: 14 amino acids. Trimming left V 3 bases short and J 4 bases short, with 13 bases between. CDR3 DNA sequence: TGCGCCAGCAGCCAGACCGTACTAGTTTACGAGCAGTACTTC. Amino acid sequence: CASSQTVLVYEQYF.

The J gene is TRBJ2-1, the V gene TRBV15; D might be TRBD2 (5 bases). The CDR3 covers 13 residues. Trimming removed 3 bases from V and 5 bases from J, with 8 bases in between. CDR1 is LNHNV and CDR2 is YYDKDF in the germline V gene (reference sequence). CDR3 residues: CATSSVLDNEQFF. In DNA form, the CDR3 reads TGTGCCACCAGCAGTGTACTAGACAATGAGCAGTTCTTC.

The chain uses TRBV7-9 and TRBJ2-5; no reliable D call. Germline loops: CDR1 SEHNR, CDR2 FQNEAQ (reference sequence). V was trimmed by 5 bases and J by 1 base, leaving 11 bases between them. The CDR3 length is 14 residues. CDR3 in DNA: TGTGCCAGCAGCCCGAGAGAGACCCAAGAGACCCAGTACTTC. This codes for CASSPRETQETQYF.